This note documents a single TCR beta chain sequence. Its recognized antigen is unknown. No base-level quality is on record; no much larger clone is a single base apart. The cohort was made up of several hundred healthy bone marrow donors. Cohort members were all nominally healthy when sampled, although unrecorded immune exposures were likely present. The donor was CMV seronegative and belonged to the group of around 350 seronegative cohort members. A peripheral blood sample was provided by each donor, and peripheral blood mononuclear cells were used for TCR beta sequencing. The Qiagen DNeasy Blood Extraction Kit was used to extract genomic DNA from the blood cell samples. The sample originates from a study of cytomegalovirus exposure and HLA in healthy donors (dated by TCRdb to 2016 to 2017). In the study overall: An earlier analysis of some 600 of the donors reported about 260 Gb of sequence data and 117 million unique TCR beta sequences obtained from 150 million to 200 million T cells. About 280 gigabases of sequencing data and 70 million to 85 million unique TCR sequences were included in an early release covering about 600 HLA-typed donors. The genetic ancestry cluster associated with self-reported Caucasian donors included 81% of the 350 to 500 genotyped donors. The study aimed to test whether signatures of past pathogen exposure could be identified by cataloging public T cell receptors. The study profiled the T cell repertoires of 550 to 700 subjects by immunosequencing and related them to cytomegalovirus serostatus. Along with the approximately 700-subject first cohort, a separate validation cohort of around 110 different subjects was used. To predict cytomegalovirus infection status, the study brought together high-throughput TCR immunosequencing, statistical association of individual TCRs with disease status, and machine learning. A later analysis re-examined previously published TCR beta repertoires from just over 650 donors and added high-resolution HLA genotyping to investigate patterns of TCR occurrence. Rather than using new phenotypic data, the later analysis identified candidate immune exposures from TCR beta sequences and from how often those sequences occurred across donors. An earlier analysis of 587 of the donors used high-throughput TCR beta sequencing to judge whether each TCR beta V gene segment behaved as functional or pseudogenic. Donor age, sex, ethnicity and CMV serostatus were compiled alongside the repertoire data. A later genetic analysis took genome-wide SNP genotypes for about three fifths of the 666 donors and used that subset as a discovery cohort. All discovery cohort repertoires had been generated on a single sequencing platform. HLA typing covered class I and class II loci at four-digit resolution. The number of donors typed differed by locus, with 629-630 for A, B, C, DRB1 and DQB1, roughly 520 for DQA1, 600 to 610 for DPA1, and approximately 470 for DPB1. Four to six DR-DQ haplotypes were handled as single units for association and clustering, since linkage in the cohort was strong. Among 398 genotyped donors of the cohort, an average of around 240,000 unique TCR beta nucleotide sequences was sequenced per donor, of which about 18% were non-productive. What the work shows at the level of the full study, not this receptor alone: A later analysis found that HLA-associated TCR beta chains were more clonally expanded and had lower generation probabilities than equally common non-associated chains. A later analysis found that TCR association rates varied across HLA loci, with DRB1 alleles showing the most associated TCRs and HLA-C alleles the fewest. For the cohort, immune exposure information was limited to CMV serostatus. Sequencing depth was assumed to be roughly uniform across donors in the presence/absence analyses, though that assumption may not hold. An association between a missense DCLRE1C variant and V-gene and J-gene trimming of TCR beta chains was found in a later genetic analysis and replicated in an independent cohort. At a false discovery rate of 0.05, a later analysis linked roughly 17,000 TCR beta sequences to specific HLA alleles. Assigning TCR associations to individual alleles was difficult when HLA alleles, especially DR and DQ, strongly co-occurred. A further reported finding was that TCR beta sequences accurately predicted the HLA-A and HLA-B alleles for most subjects in the first cohort. It was suggested by the authors that the approach could potentially be generalized to other disease states and immunological phenotypes. The sequencing pipeline was judged likely to have produced a cluster of highly shared sequence variants as a technical artifact. Compared with the approximately 700-donor mean, donors in an Asian-associated ancestry cluster had fewer N-insertions in productive TCRs, according to a later genetic analysis. Linkage disequilibrium might explain the correlated functional status among segregating V segments, but an unknown experimental factor could not be excluded. Cytomegalovirus status was reported to be diagnosed by the classifier with high specificity and sensitivity in both the original and validation cohorts. Most TCR sequences were observed very rarely across donors, whereas some public TCRs were present in many individuals. The earlier analysis of some 560 of the donors excluded over 15 rarely observed V segments, including chromosome 9 orphons, because counts were too low. The study gave a list of under 200 TCR beta chains associated with cytomegalovirus. In vitro tests confirmed that a few of the cytomegalovirus-associated TCR beta chains recognize cytomegalovirus antigens. Because HLA typing was missing for some donors at each locus, association tests included only the typed subset. In an earlier analysis of roughly 560 of the donors, most TCR beta V segments were observed in productive rearrangements about 87% or about 30% of the time, broadly matching IMGT annotations. In a later analysis, several top co-occurrence clusters were reported to appear linked to parvovirus B19, influenza, CMV and Epstein-Barr virus. According to a later analysis, most CMV-associated TCR beta chains appeared to be HLA-restricted, and the HLA associations seemed to be driven largely by CMV exposure. The cohort was sequenced for TCR beta chains only, and without alpha or paired-chain data the features that could be detected were limited.

Library preparation was by the immunoSEQ multiplex PCR assay. For the multiplex PCR, a mixture combining 60 forward primers for TCR Vbeta segments and 13 reverse primers for TCR Jbeta segments was used. The CDR3 region of rearranged TCR beta genes was amplified from genomic DNA with a multiplex PCR assay. Amplified TCR beta libraries were sequenced as 87-base-pair reads on the Illumina HiSeq System. The authors processed their data as follows. In a later analysis, roughly 80 million unique TCR beta chains were counted across the 690 or so repertoires, and roughly 11 million of these chains were shared by at least two donors. Raw reads were error-corrected and collapsed into unique sequences with a nearest-neighbor algorithm that merged closely related sequences to remove PCR and sequencing errors. V, D and J gene segments were assigned by aligning CDR3 sequences to IMGT reference sequences. For a sequence to be retained, a match of at least six nucleotides was required to both a V gene segment and a J gene segment. A rearrangement counted as productive if the CDR3 had no stop codons and remained in frame with V and J, and every other rearrangement counted as non-productive. Following IMGT convention, CDR3 was defined as the stretch from the second conserved V-encoded cysteine up to the conserved J-encoded phenylalanine. The earlier analysis of fewer than 750 of the donors excluded sequences that lacked an unambiguous match to a single V gene segment. In an earlier analysis of some 590 of the donors, a V segment was called functional when productive rearrangements were above 56.7%, and segregating when the standard deviation between donors exceeded 5%. A statistical classification framework was built to diagnose cytomegalovirus status from the catalog of TCR beta chain sequences. A later analysis assigned V and J genes by comparing TCR nucleotide sequences with IMGT/GENE-DB human TR gene sequences. Using the TCRdist pipeline, a later analysis assigned CDR3 sequences along with most-parsimonious VDJ recombination scenarios. A later analysis defined each TCR beta chain by its CDR3 amino acid sequence plus V-gene family, and excluded reads lacking a unique V-gene family. A later analysis removed 592 highly shared, low-generation-probability nucleotide sequences to deal with suspected cross-contamination and a sequencing artifact. For each public chain, a later analysis derived a clonal expansion index from normalized ranks of inferred template counts within each repertoire. In a later analysis, generation probabilities were computed using a VDJ recombination model fitted to out-of-frame rearrangements, and the results were checked against IGoR. Hypergeometric tests were used in a later analysis to score TCR-TCR, TCR-HLA and TCR-CMV co-occurrence, with a repertoire-size bias correction applied to the TCR pairs. To estimate false discovery rates, a later analysis permuted the HLA or CMV assignments 20 times. In a later analysis, co-occurring TCRs were grouped using DBSCAN, with TCRdist sequence similarity added in when clustering inside HLA-allele-positive subsets. For co-occurrence clustering, repertoires with fewer than 30,000 or more than 120,000 public chains were excluded, along with about five repertoires with anomalous nucleotide sharing. This is the immuneACCESS table as TCRdb keeps it, with only in-frame sequences that have V and J called. A part of the clones is gone; compared with another copy, unresolved V genes explain less than half, and the rest is unexplained. V, J and clone size were drawn from that table, and D and trimming were deduced from the DNA. Present in this sample are more than 150,000 clones, about 90% of which were seen just once. The top ten hold 0.2% to 0.3% of the sample.

The source of this sequence is a girl under three years old in good health and CMV-seronegative. What was sequenced was PBMCs.

The CDR3 region reads CASSKRQGERDGYTF. The DNA sequence reads TGTGCCAGCAGTAAACGACAGGGGGAGAGGGATGGCTACACCTTC. The sequence joins TRBV6-6 to TRBJ1-2, with 9 bases matching TRBD1. CDR1 MNHNY and CDR2 SVGAGI are derived from the germline V gene (reference sequence). The germline V end is reduced by 5 bases and the J end by 6 bases; junction bases left unmatched: 10. From its cysteine to its phenylalanine, the CDR3 spans 15 amino acids. The CDR3 DNA has 45 bases and is translated from base 1.